This T cell receptor (beta chain) was obtained from a study of blood T cells in healthy people across ages. Primers used in a second PCR of about 7 to 12 cycles were a sample-barcoded 5' primer and a J-beta primer mix. A single record per CDR3 protein comes from TCRdb applying MiXCR to the 5' RACE reads. The sample shows 700,000 or so distinct CDR3 sequences, 40% to 50% of them seen only once. The amount of total RNA extracted per sample was at least 5 micrograms. This clonotype occurred a few times. Antigen specificity is unknown. V was pared by 2 bases and J by 0 bases, with 10 bases between. The V gene's germline CDR1 is KGHDR and CDR2 SFDVKD. This CDR3 spans 16 amino acids. Study-level findings and limits: Underestimates were what the diversity estimates from one million T cells were considered to be. Higher diversity, along with more naive CD4+ cells, distinguished long-lived donors from aged donors.

This sequence was found in a man older than 75 in good health. The V and J genes are TRBV24-1 and TRBJ2-1, with a weak D call TRBD1 (6 bases). Material for sequencing was blood. The CDR3 region is CATSDSGTSSYNEQFF. CDR3 DNA sequence: TGTGCCACCAGTGATTCCGGGACATCCTCCTACAATGAGCAGTTCTTC.